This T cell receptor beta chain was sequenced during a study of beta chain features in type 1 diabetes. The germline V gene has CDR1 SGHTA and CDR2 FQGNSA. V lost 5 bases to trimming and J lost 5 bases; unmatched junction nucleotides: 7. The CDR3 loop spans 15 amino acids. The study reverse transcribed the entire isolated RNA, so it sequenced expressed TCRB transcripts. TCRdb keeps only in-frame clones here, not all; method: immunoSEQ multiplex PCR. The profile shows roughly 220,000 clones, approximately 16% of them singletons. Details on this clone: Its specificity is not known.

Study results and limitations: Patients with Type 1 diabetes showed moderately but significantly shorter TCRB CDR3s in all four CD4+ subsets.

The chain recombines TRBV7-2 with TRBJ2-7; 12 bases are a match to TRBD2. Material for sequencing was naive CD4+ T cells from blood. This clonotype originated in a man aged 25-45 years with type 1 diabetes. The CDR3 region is CASSTRLAGADEQYF. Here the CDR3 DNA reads TGTGCCAGCAGCACCCGACTAGCGGGAGCCGACGAGCAGTACTTC.